Listed here are 27 T cell receptor beta chains from one sample, sequenced in a study of blood T cell repertoires in COVID-19. Produced via immunoSEQ multiplex PCR; TCRdb's table is partial and in-frame only. The table has 150,000 or so clones, roughly 90% seen once. Material for sequencing was peripheral blood. These receptors were taken from a man between 18 and 35 years old with acute or convalescent COVID-19.

This chain connects TRBV27 to TRBJ1-2; D perhaps matches TRBD1 (5 bases). The CDR3 length is 15 residues. The germline gives CDR1 MNHEY, CDR2 SMNVEV (reference sequence). V was pared by 6 bases and J by 2 bases, with 16 bases between. This CDR3 reads CASSLTPPGNYGYTF. The CDR3 bases are TGTGCCAGCAGCCTAACCCCACCAGGGAACTATGGCTACACCTTC.

The J gene is TRBJ2-2, the V gene TRBV5-5; D may be TRBD1 (5 bases). Germline V gene sequence: CDR1 SGHKS, CDR2 YYEKEE (reference sequence). V lost 4 bases, J lost 8 bases, and 15 bases lay in between. The CDR3 is 14 residues long. CDR3 region: CASSIRQTAGELFF. The DNA of the CDR3 is TGTGCCAGCAGCATAAGACAGACGGCGGGGGAGCTGTTTTTT.

This clone was recorded once. The chain carries TRBV19 and TRBJ2-6, with D possibly TRBD1 on 5 matching bases. Germline V gene sequence: CDR1 LNHDA, CDR2 SQIVND (reference sequence). The CDR3 consists of 18 residues. V lost 4 bases and J 0 bases, leaving 16 bases between the germline ends. The CDR3 DNA is TGTGCCAGTAGTAGGACCGACAGAGTTTTCTCTGGGGCCAACGTCCTGACTTTC. Translated: CASSRTDRVFSGANVLTF.

Concerning this clone itself: Because the CDR3's place on the DNA is in doubt, the DNA is left out and the CDR3 is given as listed by TCRdb. The chain carries TRBV24-1 and TRBJ2-4; TRBD1 is the table's D call and was not checked against the DNA. The CDR3 length equals 13 residues, ends included. Germline V gene lookup returns CDR1 KGHDR and CDR2 SFDVKD. The CDR3 sequence is CATSDFGRGNLYF.

This clone was observed a handful of times. The chain has TRBV5-1 and TRBJ2-1, with 7 bases identical to TRBD2. Losses at the gene ends were 0 bases for V and 6 bases for J; bases not matched to a gene: 3. The CDR3 is made up of 14 amino acids. The V gene's germline CDR1 is SGHRS and CDR2 YFSETQ. The CDR3 loop reads CASSLAGGRNEQFF. CDR3 bases: TGCGCCAGCAGCTTGGCGGGGGGTCGCAATGAGCAGTTCTTC.

The chain combines TRBV12-3 or TRBV12-4 with TRBJ1-5; D is perhaps TRBD1 (6 bases). Trimming pared 8 bases from V and 7 bases from J, leaving 15 bases between. The CDR3 runs to 13 residues. The CDR3 protein is CASSRGYEQPQHF. For the CDR3, the DNA is TGTGCCAGCTCTAGGGGGTACGAGCAGCCCCAGCATTTT.

This chain uses TRBV6-6 with TRBJ1-1; maybe TRBD1 (5 bases). Germline V gene data show CDR1 as MNHNY and CDR2 as SVGAGI (reference sequence). There are 14 residues in the CDR3. V shed 6 bases and J shed 1 base, with 12 bases lying between them. The CDR3 sequence is CASRIGGENTEAFF. The DNA of the CDR3 is TGTGCCAGCAGGATTGGGGGGGAGAACACTGAAGCTTTCTTT.

V gene TRBV4-1 combines with J gene TRBJ1-1; possible D gene TRBD1, 6 bases. Germline V gene lookup returns CDR1 MGHRA and CDR2 YSYEKL. The CDR3 spans 15 residues. Deletions cut 4 bases from V and 4 bases from J, with 16 bases between. The CDR3 DNA sequence: TGCGCCAGCAGCCCCCCCGTTGGCAGGGGCACTGAAGCTTTCTTT. Amino acid sequence: CASSPPVGRGTEAFF.

The CDR3 nucleotides are TGTGCCAGCAGCTCAGCTAGACAGGGGGCCTCCTACAATGAGCAGTTCTTC. This sequence encodes CASSSARQGASYNEQFF. The chain couples TRBV7-9 to TRBJ2-1; 10 nucleotides match TRBD1. The trim removed 4 bases at V and 0 bases at J, leaving 6 bases unmatched. Germline loops: CDR1 SEHNR, CDR2 FQNEAQ (reference sequence). The CDR3 is 17 residues long.

The chain uses TRBV5-1 and TRBJ2-3, with D hard to call. The CDR3 spans 12 residues. Trimming took off 5 bases at V and 10 bases at J, with 14 bases between the two ends. Germline values: CDR1 SGHRS, CDR2 YFSETQ. The CDR3 protein is CASSRVPGAQYF. The CDR3 DNA reads as TGCGCCAGCAGTCGGGTCCCCGGAGCGCAGTATTTT.

The genes are TRBV19 and TRBJ2-3; weak D call: TRBD1 (5 bases). V was trimmed by 5 bases and J by 4 bases, leaving 7 bases between them. The CDR3 covers 12 residues. Germline V gene sequence: CDR1 LNHDA, CDR2 SQIVND (reference sequence). CDR3 region: CASSPGPDTQYF. The CDR3 region has the DNA TGTGCCAGTAGTCCAGGGCCAGATACGCAGTATTTT.

This chain connects TRBV19 to TRBJ1-1, with 8 nucleotides matching TRBD1. Germline V gene data show CDR1 as LNHDA and CDR2 as SQIVND (reference sequence). This CDR3 contains 17 residues. V was clipped by 4 bases and J by 5 bases; unmatched bases: 15. The CDR3 reads CASSTEGRGRRGTEAFF. The DNA for the CDR3 is TGTGCCAGTAGTACAGAGGGCAGGGGGCGACGAGGGACTGAAGCTTTCTTT.

The chain combines TRBV11-2 with TRBJ2-3; D perhaps matches TRBD1 (6 bases). This CDR3 is built from 14 residues. Germline CDR1 is SGHAT and CDR2 is FQNNGV. V lost 5 bases to trimming and J lost 6 bases, with 15 bases between them. The CDR3 loop is CASSVNRASDTQYF. The CDR3 bases are TGTGCCAGCAGCGTAAACAGGGCTAGCGATACGCAGTATTTT.

This sequence joins TRBV19 and TRBJ1-1, with D maybe TRBD1 (5 bases). The germline V and J ends were trimmed by 7 bases and 0 bases, with 12 bases remaining between them. The CDR3 has 14 residues. Germline V lookup: CDR1 LNHDA, CDR2 SQIVND (reference sequence). The CDR3 sequence: CASTHSTVNTEAFF. CDR3 coding DNA: TGTGCCAGTACCCATTCGACAGTGAACACTGAAGCTTTCTTT.

This sequence joins TRBV5-1 and TRBJ2-7, with 7 bases matching TRBD2. The ends lost 3 bases at V and 6 bases at J; junction bases unmatched: 9. Germline V CDR1 and CDR2: SGHRS, YFSETQ. This CDR3 is built from 14 residues. The CDR3 is CASSSREGLAEQYF. In nucleotides, the CDR3 is TGCGCCAGCAGCTCCAGGGAGGGCCTGGCCGAGCAGTACTTC. The entire variable domain, with the rest obtained from reference TRBV5-1 and TRBJ2-7, is as follows: KAGVTQTPRYLIKTRGQQVTLSCSPISGHRSVSWYQQTPGQGLQFLFEYFSETQRNKGNFPGRFSGRQFSNSRSEMNVSTLELGDSALYLCASSSREGLAEQYFGPGTRLTVT.

The J gene is TRBJ2-5, the V gene TRBV20-1; no clear D gene. The CDR3 length is 11 residues. Germline lookup yields CDR1 DFQATT and CDR2 SNEGSKA (reference sequence). V lost 4 bases to trimming and J lost 1 base, with 4 bases between them. The CDR3 loop reads CSAIVQETQYF. CDR3 nucleotides: TGCAGTGCTATAGTCCAAGAGACCCAGTACTTC.

This chain joins TRBV5-1 and TRBJ1-3, with TRBD1 matching over 8 bases. The CDR3 consists of 17 residues. Unmatched junction bases numbered 10, after V lost 3 bases and J lost 2 bases. Germline V lookup: CDR1 SGHRS, CDR2 YFSETQ. The CDR3 region has the DNA TGCGCCAGCAGCTCGGGACGGACAGGGAACCCTGGAAACACCATATATTTT. As protein: CASSSGRTGNPGNTIYF.

V is TRBV6-1 and J is TRBJ1-2; D remains unclear. The CDR3 totals 17 residues. From germline, CDR1 is MNHNS and CDR2 SASEGT. V lost 1 base and J lost 8, with 23 bases in between. The CDR3 reads CASSEVRSGGALGGYTF. The CDR3 DNA sequence: TGTGCCAGCAGTGAAGTTCGGTCGGGAGGAGCGCTTGGAGGCTACACCTTC.

The rearrangement uses TRBV27 and TRBJ1-3; 8 bases agree with TRBD1. The CDR3 is made up of 18 amino acids. After removal of 5 bases from V and 4 bases from J, the junction contained 16 bases not matched to a gene. The germline V gene has CDR1 MNHEY and CDR2 SMNVEV (reference sequence). The CDR3: CASSPRGTGTRLGNTIYF. The CDR3, as DNA: TGTGCCAGCAGTCCCCGGGGGACAGGAACCCGACTAGGAAACACCATATATTTT.

CDR3 region: CASSLQGASQPQHF. The CDR3 region has the DNA TGTGCCAGCAGCCTACAGGGGGCGAGTCAGCCCCAGCATTTT. The chain recombines TRBV7-2 with TRBJ1-5; 9 bases agree with TRBD1. Trimming cost V 5 bases and J 6 bases; bases outside gene matches: 5. The CDR3 runs 14 residues. CDR1 and CDR2 (germline): SGHTA, FQGNSA.

V usage is TRBV7-9 and J usage is TRBJ1-2; 9 nucleotides line up with TRBD1. The CDR3 runs to 16 residues. Germline CDR1 and CDR2: SEHNR and FQNEAQ (reference sequence). Unmatched junction bases numbered 5, after V lost 0 bases and J lost 3 bases. CDR3 amino acids: CASSLASGQGHYGYTF. DNA for the CDR3: TGTGCCAGCAGCTTAGCTTCTGGACAGGGGCACTATGGCTACACCTTC.

V usage is TRBV6-1 and J usage is TRBJ2-1; maybe TRBD2 (6 bases). This CDR3 contains 14 residues. V was shortened by 3 bases and J by 13 bases, with 19 bases between the two germline ends. Germline V lookup: CDR1 MNHNS, CDR2 SASEGT. CDR3 bases: TGTGCCAGCAGTGAGTCGTGGTTGGGACTGCATCAGTTCTTC. Its translation is CASSESWLGLHQFF.

The rearrangement joins TRBV19 to TRBJ1-2; the D is unclear. V lost 5 bases to trimming and J lost 0 bases, with 13 bases between them. This CDR3 contains 15 residues. CDR1 is LNHDA and CDR2 is SQIVND in the germline V gene (reference sequence). CDR3 DNA: TGTGCCAGTAGTCTTGCCCCCGCGGCTAACTATGGCTACACCTTC. Translated: CASSLAPAANYGYTF.

V gene TRBV7-2 combines with J gene TRBJ1-3; D is undetermined. Germline CDR1 reads SGHTA; CDR2 reads FQGNSA. Trimming took off 1 base at V and 1 base at J, with 5 bases between the two ends. This CDR3 spans 14 amino acids. CDR3 sequence (DNA): TGTGCCAGCAGCTTAGTACTATCTGGAAACACCATATATTTT. It yields the protein CASSLVLSGNTIYF.

The V gene is TRBV18, the J gene TRBJ1-2, with a possible D match to TRBD1 (6 bases). The length of the CDR3 is 17 residues. Trimming left V 3 bases short and J 0 bases short, with 17 bases between. Looked up from germline, CDR1 is KGHSH and CDR2 is LQKENI. CDR3 protein: CASSPLGDWDTNYGYTF. DNA of the CDR3: TGTGCCAGCTCACCTTTAGGGGATTGGGACACTAACTATGGCTACACCTTC. Combining the CDR3 with reference TRBV18 and TRBJ1-2 gives the whole variable domain NAGVMQNPRHLVRRRGQEARLRCSPMKGHSHVYWYRQLPEEGLKFMVYLQKENIIDESGMPKERFSAEFPKEGPSILRIQQVVRGDSAAYFCASSPLGDWDTNYGYTFGSGTRLTVV.

V usage is TRBV7-9 and J usage is TRBJ2-3; no clear D. V lost 1 base, J lost 2 bases, and 13 bases lay in between. The CDR3 is 16 amino acids. Germline CDR1 and CDR2: SEHNR and FQNEAQ (reference sequence). CDR3: CASSLVAWSHTDTQYF. Here the CDR3 DNA reads TGTGCCAGCAGCTTAGTGGCATGGTCCCACACAGATACGCAGTATTTT. The full variable domain, rest sourced from reference TRBV7-9 and TRBJ2-3, is DTGVSQNPRHKITKRGQNVTFRCDPISEHNRLYWYRQTLGQGPEFLTYFQNEAQLEKSRLLSDRFSAERPKGSFSTLEIQRTEQGDSAMYLCASSLVAWSHTDTQYFGPGTRLTVL.

V and J are TRBV30 and TRBJ2-1; 7 bases fit TRBD2. J lost 8 bases, V lost 2 bases, and 3 bases had no gene match. Germline loops: CDR1 GTSNPN, CDR2 SVGIG (reference sequence). The CDR3 sequence is 12 residues long. The CDR3 loop reads CAWSPGRDEQFF. The CDR3 region has the DNA TGTGCCTGGAGTCCGGGGAGGGATGAGCAGTTCTTC.